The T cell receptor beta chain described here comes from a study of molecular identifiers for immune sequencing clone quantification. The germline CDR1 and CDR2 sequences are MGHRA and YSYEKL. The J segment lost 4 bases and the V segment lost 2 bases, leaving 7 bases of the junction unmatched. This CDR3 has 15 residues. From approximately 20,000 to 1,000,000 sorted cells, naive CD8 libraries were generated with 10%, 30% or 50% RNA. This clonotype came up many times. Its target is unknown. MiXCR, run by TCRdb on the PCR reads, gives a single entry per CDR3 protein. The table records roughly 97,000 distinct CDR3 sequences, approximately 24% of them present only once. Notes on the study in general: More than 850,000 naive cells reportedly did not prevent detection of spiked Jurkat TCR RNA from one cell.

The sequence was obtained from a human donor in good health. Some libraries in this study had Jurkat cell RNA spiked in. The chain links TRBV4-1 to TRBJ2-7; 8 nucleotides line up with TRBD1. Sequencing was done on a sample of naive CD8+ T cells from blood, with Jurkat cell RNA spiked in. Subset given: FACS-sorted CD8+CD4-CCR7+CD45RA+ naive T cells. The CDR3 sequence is CASSQTGGLIYEQYF. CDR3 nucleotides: TGCGCCAGCAGCCAAACAGGGGGGTTGATATACGAGCAGTACTTC.